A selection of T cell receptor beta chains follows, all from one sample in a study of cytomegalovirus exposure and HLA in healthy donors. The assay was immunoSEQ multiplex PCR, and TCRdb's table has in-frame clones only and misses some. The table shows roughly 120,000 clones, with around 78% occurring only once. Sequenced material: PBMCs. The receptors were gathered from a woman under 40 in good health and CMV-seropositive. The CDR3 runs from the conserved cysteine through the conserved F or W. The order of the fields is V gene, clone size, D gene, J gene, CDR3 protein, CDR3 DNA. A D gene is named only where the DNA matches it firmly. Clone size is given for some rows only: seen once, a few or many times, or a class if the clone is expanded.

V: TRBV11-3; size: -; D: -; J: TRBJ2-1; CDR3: CASSPSGAYNEQFF; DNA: TGTGCCAGCAGCCCCTCGGGGGCCTACAATGAGCAGTTCTTC
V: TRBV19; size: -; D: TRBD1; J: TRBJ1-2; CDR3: CASTSGGWGYTF; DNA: TGTGCCAGTACCTCAGGGGGCTGGGGCTACACCTTC
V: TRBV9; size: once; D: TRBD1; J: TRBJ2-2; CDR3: CASSPRGQGNTGELFF; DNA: TGTGCCAGCAGCCCCAGGGGACAGGGAAACACCGGGGAGCTGTTTTTT
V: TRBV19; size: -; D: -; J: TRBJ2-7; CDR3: CASSIERSYEQYF; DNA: TGTGCCAGTAGTATAGAGCGGTCCTACGAGCAGTACTTC
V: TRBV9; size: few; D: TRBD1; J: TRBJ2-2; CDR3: CASSESRDRGFAGELFF; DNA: TGTGCCAGCAGCGAATCGCGGGACAGGGGTTTCGCCGGGGAGCTGTTTTTT
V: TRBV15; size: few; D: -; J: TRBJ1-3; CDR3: CATSRARGYSGNTIYF; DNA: TGTGCCACCAGCAGAGCTAGGGGCTACTCTGGAAACACCATATATTTT
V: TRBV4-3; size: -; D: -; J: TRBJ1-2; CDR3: CASSQVRGDGYTF; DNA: TGCGCCAGCAGCCAAGTCAGGGGCGATGGCTACACCTTC
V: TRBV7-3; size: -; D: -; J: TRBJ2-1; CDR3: CASSLDTDNEQFF; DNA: TGTGCCAGCAGCTTAGACACCGACAATGAGCAGTTCTTC
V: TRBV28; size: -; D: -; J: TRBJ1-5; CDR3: CASSGEVTGQPQHF; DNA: TGTGCCAGCAGCGGTGAGGTTACGGGTCAGCCCCAGCATTTT
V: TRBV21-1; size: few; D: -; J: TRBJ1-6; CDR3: CASITEGGSPLHF; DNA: TGTGCCAGCATTACGGAGGGAGGTTCACCCCTCCACTTT
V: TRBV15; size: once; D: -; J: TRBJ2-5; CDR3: CATSRSTLGRSYQETQYF; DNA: TGTGCCACCAGCAGATCCACATTGGGGAGATCGTACCAAGAGACCCAGTACTTC
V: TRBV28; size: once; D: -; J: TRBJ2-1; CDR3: CASARHGLEQFF; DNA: TGTGCCAGCGCTAGACATGGACTTGAGCAGTTCTTC
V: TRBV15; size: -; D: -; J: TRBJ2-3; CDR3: CATSRDSLATDTQYF; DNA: TGTGCCACCAGCAGAGATTCTCTAGCTACAGATACGCAGTATTTT
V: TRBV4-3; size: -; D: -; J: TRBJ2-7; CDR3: CASSQERVGGVYEQYF; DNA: TGCGCCAGCAGCCAAGAACGTGTCGGCGGAGTGTACGAGCAGTACTTC
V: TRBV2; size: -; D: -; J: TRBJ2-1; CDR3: CASSVGGTTPEQFF; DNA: TGTGCCAGCAGTGTCGGGGGTACTACGCCTGAGCAGTTCTTC
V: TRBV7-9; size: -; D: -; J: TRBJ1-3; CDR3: CASSSGTTSCHF; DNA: TGTGCCAGCAGCTCCGGAACTACGTCCTGTCATTTT
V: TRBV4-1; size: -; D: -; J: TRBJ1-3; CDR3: CASSQGGVLSVGNTIYF; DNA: TGCGCCAGCAGCCAAGGGGGGGTGTTATCGGTTGGAAACACCATATATTTT
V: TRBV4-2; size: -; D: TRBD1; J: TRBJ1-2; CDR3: CASSQDQGDRGYYGYTF; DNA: TGTGCCAGCAGCCAAGACCAAGGGGACAGGGGATACTATGGCTACACCTTC
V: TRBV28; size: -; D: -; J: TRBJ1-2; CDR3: CASSPPTGDGNYGYTF; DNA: TGTGCCAGCAGTCCCCCGACAGGTGACGGAAACTATGGCTACACCTTC
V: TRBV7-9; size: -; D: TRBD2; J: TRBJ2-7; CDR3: CASSLGGGQSTYEQYF; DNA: TGTGCCAGCAGCTTAGGGGGAGGGCAGTCTACCTACGAGCAGTACTTC
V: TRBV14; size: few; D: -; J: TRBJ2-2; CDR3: CASSQEQGGSNGELFF; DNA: TGTGCCAGCAGCCAAGAACAGGGAGGGAGCAACGGGGAGCTGTTTTTT
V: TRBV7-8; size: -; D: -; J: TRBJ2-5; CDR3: CASSPPDSGGATPRTAQYF; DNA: TGTGCCAGCAGCCCCCCGGACAGTGGGGGAGCGACACCCCGAACGGCCCAGTACTTC
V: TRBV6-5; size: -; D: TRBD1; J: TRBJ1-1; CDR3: CASRLQGAGTEAFF; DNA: TGTGCCAGCAGACTCCAGGGGGCTGGTACTGAAGCTTTCTTT
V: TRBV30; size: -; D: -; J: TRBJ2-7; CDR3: CAWQGGPFYEQYF; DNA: TGTGCCTGGCAGGGTGGACCTTTCTACGAGCAGTACTTC
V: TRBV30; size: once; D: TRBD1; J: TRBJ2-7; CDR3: CAWSFGTGAGEQYF; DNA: TGTGCCTGGAGTTTTGGGACAGGGGCGGGGGAGCAGTACTTC
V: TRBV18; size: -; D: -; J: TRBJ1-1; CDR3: CASSPGVTNTEAFF; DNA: TGTGCCAGCTCACCGGGAGTAACAAACACTGAAGCTTTCTTT
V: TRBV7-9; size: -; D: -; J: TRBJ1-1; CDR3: CASSLGAGLNTEAFF; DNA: TGTGCCAGCAGCTTAGGGGCAGGGCTGAACACTGAAGCTTTCTTT
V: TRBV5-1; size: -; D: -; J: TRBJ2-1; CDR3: CASSSPGTLNEQFF; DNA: TGCGCCAGCAGCTCCCCCGGGACTCTAAATGAGCAGTTCTTC
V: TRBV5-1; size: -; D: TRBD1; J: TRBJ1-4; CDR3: CASGTGPNEKLFF; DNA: TGCGCCAGCGGGACAGGGCCAAATGAAAAACTGTTTTTT
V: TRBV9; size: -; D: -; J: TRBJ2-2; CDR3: CASSVGPRQNTGELFF; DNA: TGTGCCAGCAGCGTAGGTCCTCGACAGAACACCGGGGAGCTGTTTTTT
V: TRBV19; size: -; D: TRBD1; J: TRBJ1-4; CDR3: CASSPRGTGAPNEKLFF; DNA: TGTGCCAGTAGTCCCCGAGGGACAGGGGCGCCTAATGAAAAACTGTTTTTT
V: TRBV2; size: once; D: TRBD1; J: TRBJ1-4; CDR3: CARRPGTGGEKLFF; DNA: TGTGCCCGACGACCAGGGACAGGGGGTGAAAAACTGTTTTTT
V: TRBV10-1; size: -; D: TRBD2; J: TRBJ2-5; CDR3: CASPPAGGRETQYF; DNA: TGCGCCAGCCCCCCGGCGGGGGGGCGGGAGACCCAGTACTTC
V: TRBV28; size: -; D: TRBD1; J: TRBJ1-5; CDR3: CASSPDRVGNQPQHF; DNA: TGTGCCAGCAGCCCCGACAGGGTAGGCAATCAGCCCCAGCATTTT
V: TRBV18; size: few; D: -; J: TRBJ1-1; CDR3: CASSVTENTEAFF; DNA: TGTGCCAGCTCAGTCACTGAGAACACTGAAGCTTTCTTT
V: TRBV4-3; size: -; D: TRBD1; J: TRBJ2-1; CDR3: CASTPGIGGQGQFF; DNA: TGCGCCAGCACCCCAGGGATAGGGGGACAGGGGCAGTTCTTC
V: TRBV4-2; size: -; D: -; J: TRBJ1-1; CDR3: CASSHPGGGTEAFF; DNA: TGTGCCAGCAGCCACCCCGGGGGGGGAACTGAAGCTTTCTTT
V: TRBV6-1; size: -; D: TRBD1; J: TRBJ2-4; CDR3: CASSDRQGALAKNIQYF; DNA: TGTGCCAGCAGTGACAGACAGGGGGCCCTAGCCAAAAACATTCAGTACTTC
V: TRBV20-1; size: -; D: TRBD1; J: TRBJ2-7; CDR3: CSANRGYEQYF; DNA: TGCAGTGCTAACAGGGGGTACGAGCAGTACTTC
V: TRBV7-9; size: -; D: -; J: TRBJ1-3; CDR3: CASSPTYSGTIYF; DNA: TGTGCCAGCAGCCCAACATACAGCGGCACCATATATTTT
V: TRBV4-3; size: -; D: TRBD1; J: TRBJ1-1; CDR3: CASSQITGGNTEAFF; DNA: TGCGCCAGCAGCCAAATCACAGGGGGGAACACTGAAGCTTTCTTT
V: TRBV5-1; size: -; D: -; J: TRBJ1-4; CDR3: CASSPVAGQGGEKLFF; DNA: TGCGCCAGCAGCCCGGTCGCCGGGCAGGGAGGCGAAAAACTGTTTTTT
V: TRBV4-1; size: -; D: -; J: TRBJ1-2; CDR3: CASSQDRGPWGHTF; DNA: TGCGCCAGCAGCCAAGATCGGGGACCCTGGGGGCACACCTTC
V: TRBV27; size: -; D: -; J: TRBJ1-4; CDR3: CAGQGSPEVTNEKLFF; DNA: TGTGCCGGGCAAGGGAGTCCCGAGGTAACTAATGAAAAACTGTTTTTT
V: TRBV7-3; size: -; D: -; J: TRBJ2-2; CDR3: CASSLSRAGAGTGELFF; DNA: TGTGCCAGCAGCTTAAGTCGCGCGGGGGCGGGCACCGGGGAGCTGTTTTTT
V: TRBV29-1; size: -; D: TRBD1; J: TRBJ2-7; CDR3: CSVDSGQGTYEQYF; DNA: TGCAGCGTTGATTCGGGACAGGGCACTTACGAGCAGTACTTC
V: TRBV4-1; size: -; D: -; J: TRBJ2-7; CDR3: CASSPYLSSYEQYF; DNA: TGCGCCAGCAGCCCGTACCTCAGCTCCTACGAGCAGTACTTC
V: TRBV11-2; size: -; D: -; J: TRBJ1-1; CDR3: CASSLDGDTLNTEAFF; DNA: TGTGCCAGCAGCTTAGATGGGGACACTCTGAACACTGAAGCTTTCTTT
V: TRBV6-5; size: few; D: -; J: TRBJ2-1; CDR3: CASRISGEQFF; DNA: TGTGCCAGCAGGATTAGCGGAGAGCAGTTCTTC
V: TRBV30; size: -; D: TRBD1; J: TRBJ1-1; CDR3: CAWRRTGGRPEAFF; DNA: TGTGCCTGGAGACGAACAGGGGGCAGACCTGAAGCTTTCTTT
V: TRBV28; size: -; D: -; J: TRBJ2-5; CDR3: CASSLDRIVGETQYF; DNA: TGTGCCAGCAGTCTTGACCGTATCGTCGGGGAGACCCAGTACTTC
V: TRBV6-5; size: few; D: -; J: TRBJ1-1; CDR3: CATGGVLEAFF; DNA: TGTGCCACGGGGGGGGTTCTTGAAGCTTTCTTT
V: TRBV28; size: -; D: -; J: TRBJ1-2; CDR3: CASMRANYGYTF; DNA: TGTGCCAGCATGCGGGCTAACTATGGCTACACCTTC
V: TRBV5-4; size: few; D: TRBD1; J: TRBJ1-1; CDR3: CASPTGGAFF; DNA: TGTGCCAGCCCTACAGGGGGCGCTTTCTTT
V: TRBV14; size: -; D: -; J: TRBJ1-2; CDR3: CASSQGQAYGYTF; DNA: TGTGCCAGCAGCCAAGGACAGGCTTATGGCTACACCTTC
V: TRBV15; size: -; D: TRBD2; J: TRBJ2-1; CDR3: CATKVVSGGHNEQFF; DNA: TGTGCCACCAAGGTCGTTAGCGGGGGACACAATGAGCAGTTCTTC
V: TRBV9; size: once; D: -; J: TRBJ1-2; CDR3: CASSRNTGPDGGYTF; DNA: TGTGCCAGCAGCCGAAACACAGGGCCCGACGGTGGCTACACCTTC
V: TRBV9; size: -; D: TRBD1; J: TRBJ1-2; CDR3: CASSSGTGELNYYGYTF; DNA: TGTGCCAGCAGCTCCGGGACAGGGGAGCTGAATTACTATGGCTACACCTTC
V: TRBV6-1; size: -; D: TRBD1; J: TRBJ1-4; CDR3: CASSEKLDRGLEKLFF; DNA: TGTGCCAGCAGTGAAAAGTTGGACAGGGGTCTTGAAAAACTGTTTTTT